The clone carrying this T cell receptor (beta chain) was counted a few times. Its antigen is as yet unknown. Viral peptide pool expansion of antigen-specific CD4+ T cells preceded sequencing in the ViraFEST assay. It was after nine to eleven days of culture that CD4+ T cells were isolated. The data originate from a study of vaccination effects on CD4 cells after COVID-19. This CDR3 has 16 residues. Between the trimmed V and J ends, which lost 4 bases and 0 bases, there was a span of 14 bases. Germline CDR1 SGDLS, CDR2 YYNGEE. Sequenced by immunoSEQ multiplex PCR; TCRdb stores in-frame clones only, minus some. In the table there are about 79,000 clones, about 70% of which are singletons.

Source: CD4+ T cells from PBMCs cultured with HCoV-229E spike peptides, taken before COVID-19 vaccination. This receptor was obtained from a human donor who received a COVID-19 vaccine. The chain recombines TRBV9 with TRBJ1-3, with D unclear. CDR3 DNA sequence: TGTGCCAGCAGCCCCCGGACGGAACACTCTGGAAACACCATATATTTT. Amino acid sequence: CASSPRTEHSGNTIYF.